The 2 T cell receptor beta chains presented below share a single source sample, sequenced in a study of response to subunit inactivated influenza vaccine. In TCRdb, the RT-PCR reads were re-called with MiXCR into one record per CDR3 protein. The repertoire holds some 300,000 distinct CDR3 sequences, about 20% seen once, with 10% to 13% in the top ten. The sequencing used PBMCs from blood, collected less than 22 months after vaccination. The receptor source for this set is a man in his fifties or sixties who received an inactivated influenza vaccine.

This clonotype was found once. The chain carries TRBV20-1 and TRBJ2-1; D ambiguous. Trimming stripped 6 bases from V and 7 bases from J, with 13 bases between. The CDR3 totals 12 residues. CDR1 and CDR2 (germline): DFQATT, SNEGSKA (reference sequence). CDR3 residues: CSAPGRRNEQFF. The CDR3 DNA follows: TGCAGTGCCCCCGGACGCCGGAATGAGCAGTTCTTC.

This clonotype has at least ten counts. This chain connects TRBV10-3 to TRBJ2-5; 9 positions agree with TRBD1. CDR3 length: 18 residues. The germline gives CDR1 ENHRY, CDR2 SYGVKD. V shed 1 base, J shed 4 bases, and the junction held 13 bases outside the gene matches. The CDR3 loop reads CAISEFSAWTGVLETQYF. CDR3 in DNA: TGTGCCATCAGTGAGTTTTCGGCCTGGACAGGGGTATTAGAGACCCAGTACTTC.